Following are 5 T cell receptor beta chains from one sample sequenced in a study of T cells in tumors after PD-1 blockade. Some clones are missing from TCRdb's copy, which holds only in-frame ones; the method was immunoSEQ multiplex PCR. Of roughly 35,000 clones in the sample, around 72% were seen once. The sample consisted of PBMCs, taken after anti-PD-1 treatment. The receptors were sampled from a human donor with basal cell carcinoma.

The rearrangement joins TRBV19 to TRBJ2-2, with D possibly being TRBD1 or TRBD2 (6 bases each). This CDR3 comprises 15 residues. Germline V gene sequence: CDR1 LNHDA, CDR2 SQIVND (reference sequence). V was pared by 1 base and J by 2 bases, with 8 bases between. The CDR3 here is CASSIAGANTGELFF. As DNA, the CDR3 is TGTGCCAGTAGTATAGCGGGGGCAAACACCGGGGAGCTGTTTTTT.

The chain uses TRBV4-2 and TRBJ1-1; maybe TRBD1 (6 bases). The V gene's germline CDR1 is LGHNA and CDR2 YNFKEQ. V was trimmed by 5 bases and J by 5 bases, leaving 18 bases between them. The CDR3 is 15 amino acids. As DNA, the CDR3 is TGTGCCAGCAGCGCTATACGGGGGGCCAGGACTGAAGCTTTCTTT. Amino acids: CASSAIRGARTEAFF.

The V and J genes are TRBV7-9 and TRBJ1-1, with a possible D match to TRBD1 (6 bases). CDR1 and CDR2 (germline): SEHNR, FQNEAQ (reference sequence). V shed 1 base and J shed 8 bases, with 14 bases lying between them. This CDR3 spans 14 amino acids. CDR3 nucleotides: TGTGCCAGCAGCTTAGGAGGGGACAATACGGAAGCTTTCTTT. Its translation is CASSLGGDNTEAFF.

This chain links TRBV19 with TRBJ1-5; 7 nucleotides agree with TRBD1. The trim removed 0 bases at V and 4 bases at J, leaving 3 bases unmatched. The CDR3 covers 15 residues. Germline CDR1 LNHDA, CDR2 SQIVND (reference sequence). CDR3 coding DNA: TGTGCCAGTAGTATAGAACAGGGGAGAAATCAGCCCCAGCATTTT. Translated, it gives CASSIEQGRNQPQHF.

The chain uses TRBV7-3 and TRBJ2-1; 12 nucleotides agree with TRBD2. Germline assignment: CDR1 SGHTA and CDR2 FQGTGA. V was clipped by 3 bases and J by 6 bases; unmatched bases: 3. The CDR3 has 15 amino acids. The CDR3 coding sequence is TGTGCCAGCAGCTTCCTAGCGGGAGGGCCCAATGAGCAGTTCTTC. It codes for CASSFLAGGPNEQFF.